This T cell receptor (beta chain) was captured in a study of blood T cell repertoires in COVID-19. Study background: Samples of COVID-19 (acute and convalescent) were obtained from the United States, Italy and Spain. T cells, B-cell-depleted T cells, or PBMCs provided the cDNA or gDNA that served as material.

Under the authors' procedure: Reference gene primer amplification gave estimated nucleated cell counts. Only in-frame clones appear in the TCRdb table, and some are missing; sequencing was by immunoSEQ multiplex PCR. The V and J calls and clone size come from that table; D and trimming were worked out from the DNA. This sample yields tens of thousands of clones, of which roughly four fifths are seen a single time; around 5% belongs to the top ten. This CDR3 spans 14 amino acids. Germline V gene lookup returns CDR1 SGHTS and CDR2 YDEGEE. This clone has just a few counts. The junction does not match germline at one end; this may be a read error. Enrolment of Seattle patients took place during active infection, and they were followed longitudinally.

This chain uses TRBV5-8 with TRBJ1-1; tentative D call: TRBD1 (5 bases). The sample was peripheral blood. The sequence was collected from an elderly man with COVID-19, enrolled during active disease. In DNA, the CDR3 is TGTGCCAGCAGCTTCGCCGGGACTGGCGAAGCTGATCTCTTT. Encoded protein: CASSFAGTGEADLF.